This is a list of T cell receptor beta chains from one sample in a study of monozygotic twins with inflammatory bowel disease. From the 5' RACE reads, TCRdb lists one entry per CDR3 protein and no DNA. The sample includes about 380,000 distinct CDR3 sequences. The material sequenced was blood. The source of these receptors is a human donor with ulcerative colitis or Crohn's disease, or a healthy co-twin of an affected twin (not recorded which). CDR3s include the opening cysteine and the closing phenylalanine or tryptophan.

j_call v_call cdr3_aa
TRBJ1-2 TRBV15 CATSREGGGYTF
TRBJ2-5 TRBV11-3 CASSKGYSLQETQYF
TRBJ2-7 TRBV18 CASSPRTGDYEQYF
TRBJ2-7 TRBV5-1 CASSPGQPHYEQYF
TRBJ1-1 TRBV5-6 CASSQAAAGEAFF
TRBJ2-7 TRBV6-5 CASSYGAQQYF
TRBJ2-5 TRBV5-1 CASSLAGGTGEGAQYF
TRBJ1-4 TRBV6-1 CASSRDGGDEKLFF
TRBJ2-5 TRBV7-9 CASSPGLAGLSETQYF
TRBJ2-1 TRBV19 CASAYYNEQFF